This T cell receptor (beta chain) was obtained from a study of CD8 T cells in ankylosing spondylitis. Germline CDR1 SGHTA, CDR2 FQGNSA. The V segment lost 3 bases and the J segment 10 bases; nucleotides outside the gene matches: 11. This CDR3 has 15 residues. It was by quantitative 5'-RACE with molecular barcodes that TCR beta libraries were made. TCRdb independently ran MiXCR on the 5' RACE reads; one entry per CDR3 protein. The data contain 250,000 or so distinct CDR3 sequences, 20% to 30% of them singletons. This clonotype was recorded a few times. The sequenced sample consisted of blood, either unsorted or a sorted T cell fraction (not recorded which). The genes are TRBV7-2 and TRBJ2-1, with TRBD2 matching over 8 bases. The sequence was collected from a male donor with ankylosing spondylitis or in good health (not recorded which). The DNA for the CDR3 is TGTGCCAGCAGCTTCCCGACTAGCCCGGGGGGGGAGCAGTTCTTC. Residues: CASSFPTSPGGEQFF.